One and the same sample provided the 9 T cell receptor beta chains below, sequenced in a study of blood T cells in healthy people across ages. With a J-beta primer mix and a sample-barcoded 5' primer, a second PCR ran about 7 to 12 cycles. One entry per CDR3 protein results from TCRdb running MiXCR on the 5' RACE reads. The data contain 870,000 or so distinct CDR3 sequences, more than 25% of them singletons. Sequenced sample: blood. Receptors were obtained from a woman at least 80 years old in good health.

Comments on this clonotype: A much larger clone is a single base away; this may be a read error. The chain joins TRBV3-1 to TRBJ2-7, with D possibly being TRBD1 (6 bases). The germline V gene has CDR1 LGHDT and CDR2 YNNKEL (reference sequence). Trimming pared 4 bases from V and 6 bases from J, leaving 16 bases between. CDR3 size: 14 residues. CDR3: CASSPGAGPGEQYF. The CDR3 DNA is TGTGCCAGCAGCCCAGGGGCAGGGCCTGGCGAGCAGTACTTC.

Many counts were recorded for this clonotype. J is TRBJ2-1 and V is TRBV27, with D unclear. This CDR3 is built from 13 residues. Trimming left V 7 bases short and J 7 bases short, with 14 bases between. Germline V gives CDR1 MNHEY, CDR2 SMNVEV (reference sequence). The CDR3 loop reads CASNQAQSNEQFF. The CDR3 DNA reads TGTGCCAGCAACCAGGCCCAAAGTAATGAGCAGTTCTTC.

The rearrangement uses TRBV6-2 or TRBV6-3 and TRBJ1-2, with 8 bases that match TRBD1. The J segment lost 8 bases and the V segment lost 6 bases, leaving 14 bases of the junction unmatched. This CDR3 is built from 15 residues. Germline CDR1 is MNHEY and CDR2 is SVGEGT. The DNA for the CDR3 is TGTGCCAGCAGCTCCCCTGCGACAGGGACAGGCGGCTACACCTTC. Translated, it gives CASSSPATGTGGYTF.

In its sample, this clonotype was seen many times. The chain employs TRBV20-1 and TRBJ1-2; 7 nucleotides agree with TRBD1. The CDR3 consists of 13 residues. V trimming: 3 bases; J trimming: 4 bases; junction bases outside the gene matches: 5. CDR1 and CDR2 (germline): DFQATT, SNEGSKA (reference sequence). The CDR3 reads CSASGDSPYGYTF. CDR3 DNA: TGCAGTGCTAGCGGGGACAGCCCCTATGGCTACACCTTC.

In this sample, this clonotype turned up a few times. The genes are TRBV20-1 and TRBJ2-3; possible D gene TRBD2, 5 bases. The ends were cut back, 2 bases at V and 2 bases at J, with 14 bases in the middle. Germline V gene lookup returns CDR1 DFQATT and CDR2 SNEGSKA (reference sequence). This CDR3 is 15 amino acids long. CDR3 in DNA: TGCAGTGCTAGATCCACTAGGGAAAACACAGATACGCAGTATTTT. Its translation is CSARSTRENTDTQYF.

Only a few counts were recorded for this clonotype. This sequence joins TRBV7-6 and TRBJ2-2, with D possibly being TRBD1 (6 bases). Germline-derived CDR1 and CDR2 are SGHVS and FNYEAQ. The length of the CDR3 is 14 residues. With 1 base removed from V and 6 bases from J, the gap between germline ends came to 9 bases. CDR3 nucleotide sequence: TGTGCCAGCAGCTTAGACCAGGGGTCCGGGGAGCTGTTTTTT. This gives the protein CASSLDQGSGELFF.

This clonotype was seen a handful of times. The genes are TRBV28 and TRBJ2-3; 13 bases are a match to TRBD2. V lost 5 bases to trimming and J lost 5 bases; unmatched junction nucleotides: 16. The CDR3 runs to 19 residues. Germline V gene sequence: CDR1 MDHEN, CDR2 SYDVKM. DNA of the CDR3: TGTGCCAGCAGTAAACTAGCGGGGGGGCCTGGGTATGAAGTAGATACGCAGTATTTT. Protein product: CASSKLAGGPGYEVDTQYF.

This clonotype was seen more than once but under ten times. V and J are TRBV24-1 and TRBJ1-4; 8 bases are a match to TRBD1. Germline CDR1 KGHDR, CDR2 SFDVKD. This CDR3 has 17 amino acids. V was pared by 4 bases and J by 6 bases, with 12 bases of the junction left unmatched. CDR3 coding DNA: TGTGCCACCAGTGACATACCCGGACAGGGAGGGGATGAAAAACTGTTTTTT. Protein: CATSDIPGQGGDEKLFF.

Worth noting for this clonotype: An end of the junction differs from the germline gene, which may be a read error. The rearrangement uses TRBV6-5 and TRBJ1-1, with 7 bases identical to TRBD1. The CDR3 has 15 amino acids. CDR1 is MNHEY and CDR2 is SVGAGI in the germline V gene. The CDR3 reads CASSSGGIMNTGAFF. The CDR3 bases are TGTGCCAGCAGTTCAGGGGGGATAATGAACACTGGAGCTTTCTTT.